Each of the 30 T cell receptor beta chains below was sequenced from the same sample in a study of cytomegalovirus exposure and HLA in healthy donors. The PCR was carried out with 60 Vbeta primers and 13 Jbeta primers. Libraries were prepared by immunoSEQ multiplex PCR; TCRdb keeps only in-frame clonotypes and omits some of them. This table holds some 190,000 clones, over 80% found once. The sequencing sample was made of PBMCs. The origin of the receptors is a man aged 30-40 years in good health and CMV-seronegative.

The rearrangement uses TRBV6-6 and TRBJ1-4; perhaps TRBD1 as D (5 bases). The germline CDR1 and CDR2 sequences are MNHNY and SVGAGI (reference sequence). Trimming cost V 5 bases and J 0 bases, with 10 bases left between them. The CDR3 sequence is 15 residues long. CDR3: CASSPGGATNEKLFF. For the CDR3, the DNA is TGTGCCAGCAGTCCCGGGGGTGCAACTAATGAAAAACTGTTTTTT.

The rearrangement links TRBV19 to TRBJ1-4; D unclear. The CDR3 totals 14 residues. Germline assignment: CDR1 LNHDA and CDR2 SQIVND (reference sequence). V was trimmed by 1 base and J by 6 bases, leaving 9 bases between them. The CDR3 reads CASSIGRLDEKLFF. The CDR3, as DNA: TGTGCCAGTAGTATAGGTCGGTTGGATGAAAAACTGTTTTTT.

CDR3 in DNA: TGTGCCAGCAGAACGATAACAGGGGGCGCCTATGGCTACACCTTC. It specifies CASRTITGGAYGYTF. The chain has TRBV6-5 and TRBJ1-2, with 9 bases aligning to TRBD1. Germline V gives CDR1 MNHEY, CDR2 SVGAGI. V lost 6 bases and J lost 4; bases outside the gene matches: 9. The CDR3 contains 15 residues.

As for this clone: The same CDR3 can be traced to other DNA sequences in this sample. The DNA for the CDR3 is TGCGCCAGCAGCCTCCTAGCGGGAGGGCCGTACGAGCAGTACTTC. Its translation is CASSLLAGGPYEQYF. The chain uses TRBV4-1 and TRBJ2-7, with 12 nucleotides matching TRBD2. Germline-derived CDR1 and CDR2 are MGHRA and YSYEKL. The CDR3 is 15 residues long. With V trimmed by 4 bases and J by 4 bases, 5 bases remained unmatched.

V gene TRBV5-4 combines with J gene TRBJ2-7; TRBD2 agrees at 7 bases. This CDR3 region has 15 residues. CDR1 is SGHNT, CDR2 YYREEE, per germline (reference sequence). J gave up 4 bases and V 0 bases, and 7 bases lay outside the gene matches. The CDR3 bases are TGTGCCAGCAGCTTGGGGGGGGGAGACGGGTACGAGCAGTACTTC. It specifies CASSLGGGDGYEQYF.

The V and J genes are TRBV6-1 and TRBJ2-5, with 8 bases aligning to TRBD1. Per the germline V gene, CDR1 is MNHNS and CDR2 is SASEGT. This CDR3 has 13 amino acids. With 6 bases clipped from V and 2 bases from J, the junction kept 2 bases outside the gene matches. This CDR3 reads CASRQGVQETQYF. DNA for the CDR3: TGTGCCAGCAGACAGGGGGTTCAAGAGACCCAGTACTTC.

This clone was counted a single time. CDR3 coding DNA: TGTGCCAGCAGCCCTATGGGGGACGGTCTAAGCGGGGGCTACACCTTC. It codes for CASSPMGDGLSGGYTF. V usage is TRBV4-2 and J usage is TRBJ1-2, with a weak D call TRBD1 (5 bases). The CDR3 has 16 amino acids. V lost 4 bases to trimming and J lost 8 bases, with 23 bases between them. CDR1 LGHNA and CDR2 YNFKEQ come from the germline V gene.

This chain uses TRBV5-1 with TRBJ2-1; 9 nucleotides align to TRBD2. V shed 4 bases, J shed 7 bases, and the junction held 9 bases outside the gene matches. Germline V gene lookup returns CDR1 SGHRS and CDR2 YFSETQ. The CDR3 spans 15 residues. CDR3: CASSVPGLAGNEQFF. As DNA, the CDR3 is TGCGCCAGCAGCGTCCCGGGACTAGCTGGGAATGAGCAGTTCTTC.

The rearrangement links TRBV7-2 to TRBJ2-3; the match to TRBD2 covers 8 bases. Trimming at V came to 7 bases and at J to 5 bases, leaving 11 bases not matched to a gene. From germline, CDR1 is SGHTA and CDR2 FQGNSA. The CDR3 covers 15 residues. This CDR3 is CASTQIAGSVDTQYF. Written as DNA, the CDR3 is TGTGCCAGCACCCAGATAGCGGGGTCGGTAGATACGCAGTATTTT.

V usage is TRBV5-1 and J usage is TRBJ2-7; 10 bases align to TRBD1. V was pared by 4 bases and J by 2 bases, with 6 bases of the junction left unmatched. The germline gives CDR1 SGHRS, CDR2 YFSETQ. This CDR3 region has 15 residues. CDR3 coding DNA: TGCGCCAGCAGCAGGGGGACAGGGGAAGCCTACGAGCAGTACTTC. This translates into CASSRGTGEAYEQYF.

This chain uses TRBV6-5 with TRBJ2-5; TRBD1 matches at 7 bases. Per the germline V gene, CDR1 is MNHEY and CDR2 is SVGAGI. With V trimmed by 2 bases and J by 4 bases, 7 bases remained unmatched. The CDR3 spans 15 residues. CDR3 amino acids: CASSYGQGVGETQYF. DNA of the CDR3: TGTGCCAGCAGTTACGGGCAGGGGGTGGGAGAGACCCAGTACTTC.

The V call is TRBV6-1, the J call TRBJ2-5; no definite D call. The V end was cut by 5 bases, the J end by 4 bases, with 14 bases between. CDR1 MNHNS and CDR2 SASEGT come from the germline V gene. The CDR3 loop spans 14 amino acids. The CDR3, as DNA: TGTGCCAGCAGTCCAACCCGCGGTGCAGAGACCCAGTACTTC. It encodes CASSPTRGAETQYF.

This chain connects TRBV28 to TRBJ2-3; weak D call: TRBD2 (6 bases). V lost 3 bases, J lost 11 bases, and 21 bases lay in between. This CDR3 is built from 15 residues. Germline loops: CDR1 MDHEN, CDR2 SYDVKM. The CDR3 DNA follows: TGTGCCAGCAGTTTTTCGGCGGGACTCCCGGGTGGGCAGTATTTT. Translating it yields CASSFSAGLPGGQYF.

This chain uses TRBV4-3 with TRBJ2-5; 11 bases agree with TRBD2. V trimming: 1 base; J trimming: 2 bases; junction bases outside the gene matches: 3. This CDR3 has 16 amino acids. Germline CDR1 reads LGHNA; CDR2 reads YSLEER. Written as DNA, the CDR3 is TGCGCCAGCAGCCAAGCTAGCGGGGGGCGGCAAGAGACCCAGTACTTC. Protein sequence: CASSQASGGRQETQYF.

DNA for the CDR3: TGTGCCAGCAGTACGGACAGGGGGAGTCAGTACTTC. Amino acid sequence: CASSTDRGSQYF. The chain recombines TRBV2 with TRBJ2-4, with 10 nucleotides matching TRBD1. This CDR3 region has 12 residues. Germline CDR1 is SNHLY and CDR2 is FYNNEI. The ends lost 5 bases at V and 12 bases at J; junction bases unmatched: 4. The whole variable domain, filled in from reference TRBV2 and TRBJ2-4, reads EPEVTQTPSHQVTQMGQEVILRCVPISNHLYFYWYRQILGQKVEFLVSFYNNEISEKSEIFDDQFSVERPDGSNFTLKIRSTKLEDSAMYFCASSTDRGSQYFGAGTRLSVL.

The DNA for the CDR3 is TGTGCCAGCAGCACCCGGACTAGCGGGGGGTTCCCCGATACGCAGTATTTT. This translates into CASSTRTSGGFPDTQYF. This chain connects TRBV13 to TRBJ2-3, with TRBD2 matching 14 bases. The junction had 10 bases not matched to a gene; V was cut back by 5 bases and J by 6 bases. The germline V gene encodes CDR1 PRHDT and CDR2 FYEKMQ (reference sequence). This CDR3 is 17 amino acids long.

CDR3 in amino acids: CATSRIVSNQPQHF. The CDR3 DNA follows: TGTGCCACCAGCAGGATAGTCAGCAATCAGCCCCAGCATTTT. The chain joins TRBV15 to TRBJ1-5; no definite D call. The V end lost 3 bases, the J end lost 1 base, and 7 bases lay between the germline ends. This CDR3 spans 14 amino acids. CDR1 LNHNV and CDR2 YYDKDF come from the germline V gene (reference sequence).

The chain uses TRBV7-2 and TRBJ1-6; a possible D gene is TRBD1 (5 bases). V was cut by 4 bases and J by 7 bases, with 11 bases left in between. The CDR3 sequence is 14 residues long. Germline lookup yields CDR1 SGHTA and CDR2 FQGNSA. CDR3 nucleotides: TGTGCCAGCAGCTGGGACGGGGGAAATTCACCCCTCCACTTT. Protein product: CASSWDGGNSPLHF.

This clone was found a few times. This chain uses TRBV2 with TRBJ2-5; 7 bases match TRBD1. The CDR3 totals 13 residues. V shed 2 bases, J shed 4 bases, and the junction held 1 base outside the gene matches. Per the germline V gene, CDR1 is SNHLY and CDR2 is FYNNEI. The CDR3 DNA follows: TGTGCCAGCAGTGAATACAGGGGAGAGACCCAGTACTTC. This sequence encodes CASSEYRGETQYF.

CDR3 loop: CASSQDDRAAYNEQFF. The DNA for the CDR3 is TGCGCCAGCAGCCAAGATGACAGGGCTGCCTACAATGAGCAGTTCTTC. The V call is TRBV4-3, the J call TRBJ2-1, with TRBD1 matching 7 bases. The CDR3 consists of 16 residues. Germline V lookup: CDR1 LGHNA, CDR2 YSLEER. V shed 0 bases and J 2 bases; nucleotides not matched to a gene: 4.

The J gene is TRBJ2-2, the V gene TRBV6-5; TRBD2 matches at 11 bases. This CDR3 contains 14 residues. The ends lost 8 bases at V and 3 bases at J; junction bases unmatched: 2. Germline lookup yields CDR1 MNHEY and CDR2 SVGAGI. Here the CDR3 DNA reads TGTGCCAGCCAACTAGCGGGGGACACCGGGGAGCTGTTTTTT. Translation: CASQLAGDTGELFF.

This clone was counted once. This chain uses TRBV7-2 with TRBJ1-1; unclear D gene. V lost 1 base to trimming and J lost 4 bases, with 13 bases between them. The germline V gene encodes CDR1 SGHTA and CDR2 FQGNSA. The CDR3 loop spans 15 amino acids. The chain's CDR3 is CASSLDYRDTTEAFF. The CDR3 DNA is TGTGCCAGCAGCTTAGATTACCGGGATACCACTGAAGCTTTCTTT.

This chain uses TRBV4-3 with TRBJ1-2; D is unresolved. The CDR3 length is 14 residues. Germline CDR1 reads LGHNA; CDR2 reads YSLEER. Trimming pared 0 bases from V and 7 bases from J, leaving 12 bases between. DNA of the CDR3: TGCGCCAGCAGCCAAGATCTTTTTAGTGGTGGCTACACCTTC. It encodes CASSQDLFSGGYTF.

The chain joins TRBV27 to TRBJ1-2; 8 positions agree with TRBD1. The CDR3 contains 13 residues. J gave up 4 bases and V 4 bases, and 2 bases lay outside the gene matches. In germline, CDR1 is MNHEY, CDR2 SMNVEV (reference sequence). DNA for the CDR3: TGTGCCAGCAGTTCCAGGGGGCCCTATGGCTACACCTTC. Protein product: CASSSRGPYGYTF.

This clone showed up just once. The chain carries TRBV29-1 and TRBJ2-3, with unresolved D. The CDR3 runs to 12 residues. The germline CDR1 and CDR2 sequences are SQVTM and ANQGSEA. V was clipped by 3 bases and J by 0 bases, with 4 bases between them. The CDR3 DNA follows: TGCAGCGTTGATCCGAGCACAGATACGCAGTATTTT. Translation gives CSVDPSTDTQYF.

The chain is built from TRBV5-4 and TRBJ1-2; tentatively, D is TRBD1 (5 bases). CDR1 and CDR2 (germline): SGHNT, YYREEE (reference sequence). V lost 0 bases and J lost 10, with 19 bases in between. This CDR3 region has 15 residues. The CDR3 spells CASSLEATGEEYYTF. The CDR3 nucleotides are TGTGCCAGCAGCTTGGAAGCCACAGGTGAGGAGTACTACACCTTC.

This clone has a handful of counts. Here the CDR3 reads CASSPRGLNAEAFF. In DNA form, the CDR3 reads TGTGCCAGCTCACCCAGGGGGCTTAACGCTGAAGCTTTCTTT. This chain joins TRBV18 and TRBJ1-1, with 8 bases aligning to TRBD1. J gave up 6 bases and V 3 bases, and 6 bases lay outside the gene matches. In germline, CDR1 is KGHSH, CDR2 LQKENI. The CDR3 is made up of 14 amino acids.

The V and J genes are TRBV18 and TRBJ2-7; the match to TRBD1 covers 9 bases. From germline, CDR1 is KGHSH and CDR2 LQKENI. CDR3 length: 16 amino acids. V dropped 3 bases and J dropped 2; count of bases not matched to a gene: 8. This CDR3 reads CASSPPGTGTTYEQYF. The CDR3 DNA reads as TGTGCCAGCTCACCCCCTGGGACAGGGACAACCTACGAGCAGTACTTC.

There are a few counts of this clone. The rearrangement joins TRBV2 to TRBJ1-5; 8 bases line up with TRBD1. Germline CDR1 and CDR2: SNHLY and FYNNEI. The CDR3 has 13 residues. V lost 7 bases to trimming and J lost 7 bases; unmatched junction nucleotides: 6. The CDR3 sequence is CASTQGARQPQHF. The CDR3 DNA reads as TGTGCCAGCACCCAGGGGGCAAGACAGCCCCAGCATTTT.

The V and J genes are TRBV27 and TRBJ2-7; tentatively, D is TRBD1 (5 bases). The V end was cut by 0 bases, the J end by 2 bases, with 14 bases between. Germline CDR1 is MNHEY and CDR2 is SMNVEV (reference sequence). CDR3 size: 16 residues. CDR3 in amino acids: CASSLSRRATPYEQYF. The CDR3 DNA is TGTGCCAGCAGTTTATCCCGCAGGGCCACCCCCTACGAGCAGTACTTC.